This T cell receptor beta chain comes out of a study of T cell repertoires in cytomegalovirus infection. Study in general: CMV infection together with matching HLA type was indicated by public TCR beta signatures.

This clonotype was counted ten times or more. Its target is unknown. General study points: Summed frequency of shared TCR beta families picked out CMV carriers who also had the relevant HLA.

The CDR3 runs 14 residues. The ends lost 8 bases at V and 2 bases at J; junction bases unmatched: 5. Per the germline V gene, CDR1 is SGHTA and CDR2 is FQGNSA. TCRdb ran MiXCR on the reads and lists one entry per CDR3 protein. The table has about 320,000 distinct CDR3 sequences, more than 8% seen once. The chain links TRBV7-2 to TRBJ2-3; TRBD2 agrees at 9 bases. The specimen was PBMCs. This TCR derives from a human donor in good health (CMV status not recorded). Some clones in this sample may be carry-over from other donors' samples. The CDR3 bases are TGTGCCAGCGGAACTAGCGGGTACACAGATACGCAGTATTTT. Protein: CASGTSGYTDTQYF.